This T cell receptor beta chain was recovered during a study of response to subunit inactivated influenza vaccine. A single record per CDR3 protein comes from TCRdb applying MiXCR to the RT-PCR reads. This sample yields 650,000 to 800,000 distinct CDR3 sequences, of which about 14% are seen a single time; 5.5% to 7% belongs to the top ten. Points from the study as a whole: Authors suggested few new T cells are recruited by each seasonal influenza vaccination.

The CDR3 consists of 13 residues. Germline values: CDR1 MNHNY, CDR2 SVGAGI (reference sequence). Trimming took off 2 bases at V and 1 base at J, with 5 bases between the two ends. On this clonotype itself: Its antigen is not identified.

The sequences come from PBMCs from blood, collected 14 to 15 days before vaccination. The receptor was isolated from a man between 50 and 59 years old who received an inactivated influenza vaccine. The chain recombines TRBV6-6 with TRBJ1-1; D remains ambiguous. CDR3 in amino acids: CASSYEENTEAFF. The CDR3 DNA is TGTGCCAGCAGTTACGAAGAGAACACTGAAGCTTTCTTT.